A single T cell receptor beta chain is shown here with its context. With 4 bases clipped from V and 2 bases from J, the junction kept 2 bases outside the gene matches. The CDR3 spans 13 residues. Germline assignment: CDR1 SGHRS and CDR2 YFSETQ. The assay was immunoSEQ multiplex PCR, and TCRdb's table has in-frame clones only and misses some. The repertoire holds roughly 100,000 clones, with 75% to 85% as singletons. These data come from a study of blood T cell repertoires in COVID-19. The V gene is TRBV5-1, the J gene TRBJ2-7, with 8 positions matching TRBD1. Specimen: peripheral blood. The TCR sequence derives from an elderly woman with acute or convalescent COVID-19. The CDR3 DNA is TGCGCCAGCAGCCCGGACAGGGCCTACGAGCAGTACTTC. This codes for CASSPDRAYEQYF.